The 4 T cell receptor beta chains presented below share a single source sample, sequenced in a study of blood T cell repertoires in COVID-19. Clones were read by immunoSEQ multiplex PCR, and TCRdb kept only the in-frame ones, dropping some. This table has about 200,000 clones, 82% appearing once. Sequencing used PBMCs or T cells enriched from blood (not recorded which). These receptors all stem from a man aged 35-49 years who had recovered from COVID-19.

This chain uses TRBV7-9 with TRBJ2-4, with TRBD1 matching 10 bases. The V and J ends lost 5 bases and 6 bases, in that order; junction bases with no gene match: 4. There are 14 residues in the CDR3. The germline CDR1 and CDR2 sequences are SEHNR and FQNEAQ (reference sequence). In nucleotides, the CDR3 is TGTGCCAGCAGCACCGGACAGGGGGTAAACATTCAGTACTTC. Residues: CASSTGQGVNIQYF.

This chain uses TRBV6-5 with TRBJ1-5; maybe TRBD1 (6 bases). With 5 bases removed from V and 9 bases from J, the gap between germline ends came to 17 bases. Germline V gene data show CDR1 as MNHEY and CDR2 as SVGAGI. The CDR3 has 14 residues. The CDR3 DNA follows: TGTGCCAGCAGTAGAACAGGGACCCTAGGGCCCCAGCATTTT. Protein: CASSRTGTLGPQHF.

V and J are TRBV7-9 and TRBJ1-5; 7 positions match TRBD1. V shed 3 bases and J 9 bases; nucleotides not matched to a gene: 2. This CDR3 has 12 amino acids. Germline V lookup: CDR1 SEHNR, CDR2 FQNEAQ (reference sequence). Here the CDR3 DNA reads TGTGCCAGCAGCTTGACAGGGCGGCCCCAGCATTTT. As protein: CASSLTGRPQHF.

The rearrangement uses TRBV19 and TRBJ2-5; the match to TRBD1 covers 7 bases. Germline lookup yields CDR1 LNHDA and CDR2 SQIVND (reference sequence). V lost 1 base, J lost 2 bases, and 4 bases stayed unmatched. The CDR3 is made up of 15 amino acids. In nucleotides, the CDR3 is TGTGCCAGTAGTATAGGAGGGGACAGACAAGAGACCCAGTACTTC. It translates to CASSIGGDRQETQYF.